The 16 T cell receptor beta chains presented below share a single source sample, sequenced in a study of T cell responses to AZD1222 COVID-19 vaccine. Sequenced by immunoSEQ multiplex PCR; TCRdb stores in-frame clones only, minus some. The sample contains roughly 100,000 clones, 89% of which appear only once. The starting material was peripheral blood, obtained 28 days after the second AZD1222 dose. The receptors were sampled from an adult who received the AZD1222 COVID-19 vaccine.

The chain is built from TRBV9 and TRBJ1-3; possibly TRBD1 for D (5 bases). The V end lost 0 bases, the J end lost 4 bases, and 17 bases lay between the germline ends. The CDR3 runs 17 residues. CDR1 SGDLS and CDR2 YYNGEE come from the germline V gene. CDR3 sequence reads: CASSVGSGGSIGNTIYF. For the CDR3, the DNA is TGTGCCAGCAGCGTAGGAAGTGGGGGATCCATCGGAAACACCATATATTTT.

The chain links TRBV7-2 to TRBJ2-2; D remains ambiguous. Trimming pared 2 bases from V and 6 bases from J, leaving 10 bases between. The germline V gene has CDR1 SGHTA and CDR2 FQGNSA. This CDR3 spans 14 amino acids. This chain's CDR3 is CASSLSKDAGELFF. Here the CDR3 DNA reads TGTGCCAGCAGCTTATCCAAGGACGCCGGGGAGCTGTTTTTT.

The genes are TRBV4-1 and TRBJ2-1; either TRBD1 or TRBD2 may fit D (5 bases each). The V gene's germline CDR1 is MGHRA and CDR2 YSYEKL. This CDR3 comprises 19 residues. The V end lost 0 bases, the J end lost 6 bases, and 24 bases lay between the germline ends. The CDR3 spells CASSQDAMGLRRSPNEQFF. CDR3 in DNA: TGCGCCAGCAGCCAAGATGCTATGGGGCTTAGGAGGTCCCCCAATGAGCAGTTCTTC.

This rearrangement joins TRBV28 to TRBJ1-6, with D possibly matching TRBD1 (6 bases). The CDR3 runs 15 residues. Trimming took off 5 bases at V and 9 bases at J, with 17 bases between the two ends. Germline V gene data show CDR1 as MDHEN and CDR2 as SYDVKM. The CDR3 reads CASSPLQGNSSPLHF. The CDR3 DNA reads TGTGCCAGCAGTCCCCTCCAGGGGAACTCTTCACCCCTCCACTTT.

V gene TRBV11-2 combines with J gene TRBJ2-7; a weak D match, TRBD1 (6 bases). CDR1 SGHAT and CDR2 FQNNGV come from the germline V gene. V was pared by 6 bases and J by 0 bases, with 12 bases between. The CDR3 extends over 14 amino acids. The CDR3 DNA sequence: TGTGCCAGCAGTTCCGGACAGAGCTCCTACGAGCAGTACTTC. It is translated as CASSSGQSSYEQYF.

The CDR3 sequence is CASSIGIPSTEAFF. The CDR3, as DNA: TGTGCCAGTAGTATAGGTATACCGAGCACTGAAGCTTTCTTT. The rearrangement joins TRBV19 to TRBJ1-1; the D is unclear. Germline assignment: CDR1 LNHDA and CDR2 SQIVND (reference sequence). This CDR3 comprises 14 residues. The V gene lost 1 base and the J gene lost 4 bases, with 10 bases spanning the gap.

This rearrangement joins TRBV5-6 to TRBJ2-7, with TRBD2 matching 7 bases. CDR1 and CDR2 (germline): SGHDT, YYEEEE. J gave up 4 bases and V 2 bases, and 9 bases lay outside the gene matches. The CDR3 covers 15 residues. CDR3 in amino acids: CASSFSGLGRYEQYF. In nucleotides, the CDR3 is TGTGCCAGCAGCTTTTCTGGACTAGGGCGGTACGAGCAGTACTTC.

CDR3 residues: CAWSVWGVRVNYGYTF. The DNA for the CDR3 is TGTGCCTGGAGTGTGTGGGGTGTGAGAGTAAACTATGGCTACACCTTC. The chain has TRBV30 and TRBJ1-2, with unresolved D. This CDR3 is built from 16 residues. Germline V gene sequence: CDR1 GTSNPN, CDR2 SVGIG (reference sequence). V dropped 0 bases and J dropped 2 bases, with 16 bases sitting between them.

The chain recombines TRBV27 with TRBJ1-5; D unresolved. Germline CDR1 and CDR2: MNHEY and SMNVEV (reference sequence). V was shortened by 5 bases and J by 5 bases, with 13 bases between the two germline ends. The CDR3 extends over 14 amino acids. In DNA form, the CDR3 reads TGTGCCAGCAGTCCTCGACCTGGGGATCAGCCCCAGCATTTT. Translating gives CASSPRPGDQPQHF.

This chain connects TRBV7-9 to TRBJ2-7; 7 bases agree with TRBD1. This CDR3 is built from 16 residues. The germline V gene encodes CDR1 SEHNR and CDR2 FQNEAQ (reference sequence). J lost 0 bases, V lost 4 bases, and 9 bases had no gene match. CDR3 amino acids: CASSSVSGTASYEQYF. The CDR3 nucleotides read TGTGCCAGCAGCTCGGTTTCGGGGACAGCCTCCTACGAGCAGTACTTC.

Points on this clone: Other DNA variants within this sample encode the same CDR3. The chain links TRBV7-2 to TRBJ2-1; D remains unclear. CDR1 is SGHTA, CDR2 FQGNSA, per germline. The CDR3 has 14 amino acids. V gave up 0 bases and J gave up 3 bases, with 6 bases separating them. DNA of the CDR3: TGTGCCAGCAGCTTAGCGGGTAGCTACAATGAGCAGTTCTTC. Protein sequence: CASSLAGSYNEQFF.

The chain joins TRBV19 to TRBJ2-7; possibly TRBD1 for D (5 bases). V dropped 10 bases and J dropped 1 base, with 14 bases sitting between them. The CDR3 loop spans 13 amino acids. CDR1 and CDR2 (germline): LNHDA, SQIVND (reference sequence). This CDR3 is CATARAHSYEQYF. CDR3 nucleotides: TGTGCCACCGCCAGGGCACATTCCTACGAGCAGTACTTC.

This rearrangement joins TRBV12-3 or TRBV12-4 to TRBJ1-2; D is undetermined. Trimming took off 6 bases at V and 2 bases at J, with 10 bases between the two ends. The CDR3 totals 13 residues. The CDR3 sequence is CASRGTSNYGYTF. The CDR3 DNA sequence: TGTGCCAGCAGAGGTACTTCCAACTATGGCTACACCTTC.

This clone was counted a single time. The V call is TRBV28, the J call TRBJ1-2; maybe TRBD1 (5 bases). Germline V gene data show CDR1 as MDHEN and CDR2 as SYDVKM. The CDR3 length is 13 residues. The V end was cut by 3 bases, the J end by 2 bases, with 7 bases between. The CDR3 spells CASSLGVNYGYTF. DNA for the CDR3: TGTGCCAGCAGTTTGGGGGTGAACTATGGCTACACCTTC.

This sequence joins TRBV7-3 and TRBJ2-5; TRBD2 agrees at 11 bases. The ends lost 5 bases at V and 1 base at J; junction bases unmatched: 3. This CDR3 region has 15 residues. The germline V gene encodes CDR1 SGHTA and CDR2 FQGTGA. The CDR3 coding sequence is TGTGCCAGCAGCATACTAGCGGGGGTCCAAGAGACCCAGTACTTC. Protein sequence: CASSILAGVQETQYF.

V gene TRBV7-2 combines with J gene TRBJ2-5; D call uncertain. CDR1 is SGHTA and CDR2 is FQGNSA in the germline V gene. The CDR3 extends over 15 amino acids. V lost 2 bases to trimming and J lost 4 bases, with 14 bases between them. CDR3 sequence: CASSLSVNRAETQYF. In DNA, the CDR3 is TGTGCCAGCAGCTTATCAGTCAACAGAGCAGAGACCCAGTACTTC.